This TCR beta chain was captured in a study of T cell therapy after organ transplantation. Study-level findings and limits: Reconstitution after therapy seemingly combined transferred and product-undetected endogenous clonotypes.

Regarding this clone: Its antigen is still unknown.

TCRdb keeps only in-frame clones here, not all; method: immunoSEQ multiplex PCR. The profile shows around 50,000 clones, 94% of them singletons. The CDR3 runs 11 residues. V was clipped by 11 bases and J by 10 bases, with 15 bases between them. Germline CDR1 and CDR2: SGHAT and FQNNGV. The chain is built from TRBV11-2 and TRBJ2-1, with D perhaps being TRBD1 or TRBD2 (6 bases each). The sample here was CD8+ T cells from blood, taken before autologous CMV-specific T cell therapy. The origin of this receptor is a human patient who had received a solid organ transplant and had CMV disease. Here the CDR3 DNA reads TGTGCCCTTTTAAGGGGGAGGGAGCAGTTCTTC. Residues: CALLRGREQFF.